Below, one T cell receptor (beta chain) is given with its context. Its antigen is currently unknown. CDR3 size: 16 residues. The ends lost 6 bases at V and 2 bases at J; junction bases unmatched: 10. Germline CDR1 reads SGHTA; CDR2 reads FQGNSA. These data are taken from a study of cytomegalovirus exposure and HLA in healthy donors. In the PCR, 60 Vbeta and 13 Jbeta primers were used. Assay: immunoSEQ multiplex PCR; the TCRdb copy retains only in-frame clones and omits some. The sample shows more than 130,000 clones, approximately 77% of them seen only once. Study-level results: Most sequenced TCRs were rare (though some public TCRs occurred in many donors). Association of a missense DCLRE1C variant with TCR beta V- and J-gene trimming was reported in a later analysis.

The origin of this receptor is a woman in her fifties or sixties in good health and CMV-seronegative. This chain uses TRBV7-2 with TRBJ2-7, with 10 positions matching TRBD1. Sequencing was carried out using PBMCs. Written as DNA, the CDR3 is TGTGCCAGCAGTTCCGAGGGACAGGGGAACGCCTACGAGCAGTACTTC. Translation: CASSSEGQGNAYEQYF.